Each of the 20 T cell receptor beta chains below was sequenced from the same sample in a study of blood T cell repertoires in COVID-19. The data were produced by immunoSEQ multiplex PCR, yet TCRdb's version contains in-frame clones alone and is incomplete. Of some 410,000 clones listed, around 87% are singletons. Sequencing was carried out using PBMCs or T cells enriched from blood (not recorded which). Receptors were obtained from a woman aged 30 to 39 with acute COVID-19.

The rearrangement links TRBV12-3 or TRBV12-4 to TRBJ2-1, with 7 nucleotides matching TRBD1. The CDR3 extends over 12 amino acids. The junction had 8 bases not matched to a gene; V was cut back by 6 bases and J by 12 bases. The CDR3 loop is CASRSTGTVQFF. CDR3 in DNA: TGTGCCAGCAGATCGACAGGGACGGTGCAGTTCTTC.

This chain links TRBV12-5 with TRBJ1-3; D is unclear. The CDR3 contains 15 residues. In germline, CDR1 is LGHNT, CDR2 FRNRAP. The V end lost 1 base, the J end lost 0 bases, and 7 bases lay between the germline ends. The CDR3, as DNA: TGTGCTAGTGGTTTGGGACAAAGCTCTGGAAACACCATATATTTT. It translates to CASGLGQSSGNTIYF.

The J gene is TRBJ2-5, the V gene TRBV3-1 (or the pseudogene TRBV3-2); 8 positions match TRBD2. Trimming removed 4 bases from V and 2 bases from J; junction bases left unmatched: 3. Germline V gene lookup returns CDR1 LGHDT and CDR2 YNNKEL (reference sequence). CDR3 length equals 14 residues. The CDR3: CASSLSGSQETQYF. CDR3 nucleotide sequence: TGTGCCAGCAGCCTGAGCGGGAGTCAAGAGACCCAGTACTTC.

DNA for the CDR3: TGTGCCAGCAGCAAAGGCGGACTAGCGGGGGCCTACGAGCAGTACTTC. Protein sequence: CASSKGGLAGAYEQYF. V and J are TRBV21-1 and TRBJ2-7; the table gives TRBD2 as D, unverified against the DNA. TRBV21-1 is shown as a pseudogene. The CDR3 loop spans 16 amino acids.

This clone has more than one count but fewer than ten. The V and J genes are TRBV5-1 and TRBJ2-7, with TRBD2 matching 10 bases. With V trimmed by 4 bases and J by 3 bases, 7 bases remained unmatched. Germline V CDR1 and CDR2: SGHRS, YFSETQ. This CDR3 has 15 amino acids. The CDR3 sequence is CASSAGTSDGYEQYF. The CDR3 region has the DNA TGCGCCAGCAGCGCCGGGACTAGCGATGGCTACGAGCAGTACTTC. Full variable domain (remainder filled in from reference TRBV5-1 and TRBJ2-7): KAGVTQTPRYLIKTRGQQVTLSCSPISGHRSVSWYQQTPGQGLQFLFEYFSETQRNKGNFPGRFSGRQFSNSRSEMNVSTLELGDSALYLCASSAGTSDGYEQYFGPGTRLTVT.

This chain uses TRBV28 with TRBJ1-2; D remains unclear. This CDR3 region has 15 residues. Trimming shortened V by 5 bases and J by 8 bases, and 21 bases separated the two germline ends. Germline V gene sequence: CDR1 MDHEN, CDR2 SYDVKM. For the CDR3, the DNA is TGTGCCAGCAGTCCACTGGGCCCCGTTAGACGCGGCTACACCTTC. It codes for CASSPLGPVRRGYTF.

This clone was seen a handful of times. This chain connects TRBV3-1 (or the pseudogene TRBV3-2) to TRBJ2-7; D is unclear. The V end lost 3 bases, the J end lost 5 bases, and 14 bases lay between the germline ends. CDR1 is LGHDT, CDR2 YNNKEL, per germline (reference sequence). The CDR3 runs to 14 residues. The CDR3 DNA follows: TGTGCCAGCAGCCACCCGGGTCTTGTCGACGAGCAGTACTTC. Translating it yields CASSHPGLVDEQYF.

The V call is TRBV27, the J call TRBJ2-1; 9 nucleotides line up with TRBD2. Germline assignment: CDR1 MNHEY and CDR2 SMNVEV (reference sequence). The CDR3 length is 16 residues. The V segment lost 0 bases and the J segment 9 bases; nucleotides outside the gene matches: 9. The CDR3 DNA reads TGTGCCAGCAGTTTATCGCGGGCTAGCGGGGTTGGTGAGCAGTTCTTC. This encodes CASSLSRASGVGEQFF.

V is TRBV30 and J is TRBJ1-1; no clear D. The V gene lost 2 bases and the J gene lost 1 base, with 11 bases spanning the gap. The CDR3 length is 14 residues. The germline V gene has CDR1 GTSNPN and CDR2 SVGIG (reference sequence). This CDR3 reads CAWSNQAPNTEAFF. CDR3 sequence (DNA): TGTGCCTGGAGTAATCAGGCCCCGAACACTGAAGCTTTCTTT.

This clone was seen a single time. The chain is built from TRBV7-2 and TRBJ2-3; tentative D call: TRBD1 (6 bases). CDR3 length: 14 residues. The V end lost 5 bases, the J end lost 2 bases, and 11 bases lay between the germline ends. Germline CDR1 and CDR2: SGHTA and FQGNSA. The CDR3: CASSPGHLTDTQYF. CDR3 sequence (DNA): TGTGCCAGCAGCCCGGGACATCTCACAGATACGCAGTATTTT. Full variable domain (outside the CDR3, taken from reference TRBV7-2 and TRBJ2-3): GAGVSQSPSNKVTEKGKDVELRCDPISGHTALYWYRQSLGQGLEFLIYFQGNSAPDKSGLPSDRFSAERTGGSVSTLTIQRTQQEDSAVYLCASSPGHLTDTQYFGPGTRLTVL.

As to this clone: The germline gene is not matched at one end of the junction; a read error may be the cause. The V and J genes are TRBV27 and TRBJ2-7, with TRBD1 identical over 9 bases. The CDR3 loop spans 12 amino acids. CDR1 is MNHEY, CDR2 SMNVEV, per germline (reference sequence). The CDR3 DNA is TGTGCCAGCAGTTCGTTGGGGACAGGGTCCCACTTC. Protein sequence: CASSSLGTGSHF.

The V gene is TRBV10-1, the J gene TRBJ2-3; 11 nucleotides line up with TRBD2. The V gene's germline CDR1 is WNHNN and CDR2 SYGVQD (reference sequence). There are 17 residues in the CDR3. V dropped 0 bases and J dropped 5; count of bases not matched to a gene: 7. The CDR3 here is CASSESPASGGQDTQYF. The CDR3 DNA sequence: TGCGCCAGCAGTGAGTCTCCGGCTAGCGGGGGGCAAGATACGCAGTATTTT.

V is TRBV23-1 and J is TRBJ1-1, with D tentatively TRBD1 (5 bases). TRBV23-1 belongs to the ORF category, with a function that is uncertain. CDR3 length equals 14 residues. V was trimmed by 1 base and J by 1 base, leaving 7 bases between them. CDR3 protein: CASSQYGANTEAFF. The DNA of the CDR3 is TGCGCCAGCAGTCAATATGGGGCGAACACTGAAGCTTTCTTT.

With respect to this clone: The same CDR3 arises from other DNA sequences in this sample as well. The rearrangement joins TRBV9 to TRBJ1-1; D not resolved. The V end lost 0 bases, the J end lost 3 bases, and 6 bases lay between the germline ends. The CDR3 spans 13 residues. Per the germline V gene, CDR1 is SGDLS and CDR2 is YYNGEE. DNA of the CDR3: TGTGCCAGCAGCGTAGAACCAGACACTGAAGCTTTCTTT. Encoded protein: CASSVEPDTEAFF.

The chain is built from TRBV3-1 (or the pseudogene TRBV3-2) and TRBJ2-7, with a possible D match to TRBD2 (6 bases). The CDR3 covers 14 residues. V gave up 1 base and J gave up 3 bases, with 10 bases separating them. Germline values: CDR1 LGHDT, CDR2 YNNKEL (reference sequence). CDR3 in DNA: TGTGCCAGCAGCCAAGGGGGGGACCACTACGAGCAGTACTTC. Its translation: CASSQGGDHYEQYF.

The DNA of the CDR3 is TGTGCCAGCAGCCGGGACATCACAGATACGCAGTATTTT. This translates into CASSRDITDTQYF. This sequence joins TRBV7-2 and TRBJ2-3; D possibly corresponds to TRBD1 (6 bases). CDR3 length equals 13 residues. Trimming left V 5 bases short and J 2 bases short, with 8 bases between. Germline V CDR1 and CDR2: SGHTA, FQGNSA.

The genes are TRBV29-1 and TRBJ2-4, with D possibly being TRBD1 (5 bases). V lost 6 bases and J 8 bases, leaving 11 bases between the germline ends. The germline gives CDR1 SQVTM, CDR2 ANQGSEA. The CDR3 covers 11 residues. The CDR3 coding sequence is TGCAGCGTAGTAAAAGGGGACATTCAGTACTTC. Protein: CSVVKGDIQYF.

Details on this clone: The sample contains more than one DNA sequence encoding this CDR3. For the CDR3, the DNA is TGTGCCAGCAGTTTAAGACAGGGGAATCAGCCCCAGCATTTT. As protein: CASSLRQGNQPQHF. The V gene is TRBV27, the J gene TRBJ1-5; 8 bases agree with TRBD1. Losses at the gene ends were 2 bases for V and 4 bases for J; bases not matched to a gene: 1. The CDR3 loop spans 14 amino acids. Germline V gene sequence: CDR1 MNHEY, CDR2 SMNVEV (reference sequence).

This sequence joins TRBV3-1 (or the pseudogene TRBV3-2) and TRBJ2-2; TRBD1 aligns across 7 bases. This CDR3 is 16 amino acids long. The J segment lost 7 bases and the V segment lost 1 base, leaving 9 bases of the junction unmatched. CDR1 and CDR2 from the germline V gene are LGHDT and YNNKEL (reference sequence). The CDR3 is CASSQGQGARVGELFF. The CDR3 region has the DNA TGTGCCAGCAGCCAAGGACAGGGCGCAAGGGTCGGGGAGCTGTTTTTT.

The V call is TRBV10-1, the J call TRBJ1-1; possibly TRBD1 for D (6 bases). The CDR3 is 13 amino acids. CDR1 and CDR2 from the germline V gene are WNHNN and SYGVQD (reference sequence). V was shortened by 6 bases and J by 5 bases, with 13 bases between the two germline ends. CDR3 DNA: TGCGCCAGCAGCAGGGGTGTGCAGACTGAAGCTTTCTTT. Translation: CASSRGVQTEAFF.